The TCR beta chain under discussion was sequenced for a study of Ad26.COV2.S vaccination and SARS-CoV-2 variants. Method: immunoSEQ multiplex PCR; TCRdb's copy keeps in-frame clones and lacks some. The table records roughly 390,000 clones, 75% to 90% of them present only once. Described treatment: roughly 19 received Ad26.COV2.S at low or high dose, single or two shots; about five received placebo; per-sample allocation not given. Sampling was done on day 63 after the first vaccine or placebo injection. This CDR3 is built from 13 residues. Germline V lookup: CDR1 SGHDT, CDR2 YYEEEE. Unmatched junction bases numbered 5, after V lost 5 bases and J lost 5 bases.

The chain combines TRBV5-6 with TRBJ2-3; 7 bases match TRBD1. The source material was peripheral blood, sampled in a trial of Ad26.COV2.S vaccine versus placebo. The receptor's source is a person between 18 and 65 years old who received the Ad26.COV2.S COVID-19 vaccine or a placebo. The CDR3 spells CASSFTGEDTQYF. The CDR3 DNA reads as TGTGCCAGCAGTTTTACAGGGGAAGATACGCAGTATTTT.